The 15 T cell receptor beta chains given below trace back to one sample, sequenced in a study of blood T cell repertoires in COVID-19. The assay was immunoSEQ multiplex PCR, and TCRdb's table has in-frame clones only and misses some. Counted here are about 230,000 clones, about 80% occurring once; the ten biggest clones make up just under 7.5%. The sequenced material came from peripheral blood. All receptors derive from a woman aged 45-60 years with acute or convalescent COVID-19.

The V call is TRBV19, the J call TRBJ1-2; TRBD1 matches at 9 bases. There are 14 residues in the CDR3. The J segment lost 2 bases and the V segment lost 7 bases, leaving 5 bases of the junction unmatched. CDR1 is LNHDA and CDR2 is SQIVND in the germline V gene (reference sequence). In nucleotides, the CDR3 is TGTGCCAGTAAGGGTGGGACAGGGAACTATGGCTACACCTTC. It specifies CASKGGTGNYGYTF. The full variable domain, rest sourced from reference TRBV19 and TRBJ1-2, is DGGITQSPKYLFRKEGQNVTLSCEQNLNHDAMYWYRQDPGQGLRLIYYSQIVNDFQKGDIAEGYSVSREKKESFPLTVTSAQKNPTAFYLCASKGGTGNYGYTFGSGTRLTVV.

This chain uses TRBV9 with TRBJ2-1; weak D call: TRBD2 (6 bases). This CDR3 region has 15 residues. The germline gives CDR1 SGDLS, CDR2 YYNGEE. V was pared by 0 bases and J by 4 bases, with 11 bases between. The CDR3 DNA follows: TGTGCCAGCAGCGTAGAACTAGCCGCTTACAATGAGCAGTTCTTC. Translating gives CASSVELAAYNEQFF. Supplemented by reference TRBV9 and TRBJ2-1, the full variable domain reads DSGVTQTPKHLITATGQRVTLRCSPRSGDLSVYWYQQSLDQGLQFLIQYYNGEERAKGNILERFSAQQFPDLHSELNLSSLELGDSALYFCASSVELAAYNEQFFGPGTRLTVL.

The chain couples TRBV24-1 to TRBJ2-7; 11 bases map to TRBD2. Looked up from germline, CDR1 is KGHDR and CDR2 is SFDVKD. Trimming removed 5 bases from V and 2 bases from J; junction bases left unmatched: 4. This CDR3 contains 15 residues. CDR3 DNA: TGTGCCACCAGTGCGTTAGCGGGAGGGACCTACGAGCAGTACTTC. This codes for CATSALAGGTYEQYF.

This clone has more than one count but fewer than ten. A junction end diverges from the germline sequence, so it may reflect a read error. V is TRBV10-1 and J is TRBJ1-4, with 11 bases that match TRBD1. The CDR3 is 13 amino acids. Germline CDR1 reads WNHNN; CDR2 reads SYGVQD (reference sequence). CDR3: CATSGTGGALFVF. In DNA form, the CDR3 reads TGCGCCACCTCGGGGACAGGGGGGGCCCTTTTCGTTTTT.

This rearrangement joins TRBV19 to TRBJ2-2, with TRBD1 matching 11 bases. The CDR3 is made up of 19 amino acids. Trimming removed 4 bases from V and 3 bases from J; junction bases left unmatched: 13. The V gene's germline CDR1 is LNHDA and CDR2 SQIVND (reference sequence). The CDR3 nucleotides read TGTGCCAGTAGTACCTCCGGTGGGACAGGGGGGGAGTACACCGGGGAGCTGTTTTTT. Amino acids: CASSTSGGTGGEYTGELFF. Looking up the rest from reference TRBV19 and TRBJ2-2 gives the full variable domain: DGGITQSPKYLFRKEGQNVTLSCEQNLNHDAMYWYRQDPGQGLRLIYYSQIVNDFQKGDIAEGYSVSREKKESFPLTVTSAQKNPTAFYLCASSTSGGTGGEYTGELFFGEGSRLTVL.

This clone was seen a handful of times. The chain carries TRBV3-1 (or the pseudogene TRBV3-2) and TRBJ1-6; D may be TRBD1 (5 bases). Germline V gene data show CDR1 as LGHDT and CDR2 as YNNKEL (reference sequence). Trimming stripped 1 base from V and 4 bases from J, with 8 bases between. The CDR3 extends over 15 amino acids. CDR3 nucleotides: TGTGCCAGCAGCCAAGTTTCAGGGTATAATTCACCCCTCCACTTT. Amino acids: CASSQVSGYNSPLHF.

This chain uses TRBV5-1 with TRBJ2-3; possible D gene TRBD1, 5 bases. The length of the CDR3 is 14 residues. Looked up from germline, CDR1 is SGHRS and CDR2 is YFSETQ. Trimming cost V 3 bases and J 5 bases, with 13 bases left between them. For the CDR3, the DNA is TGCGCCAGCAGCTGGGGCAGGGCTAAAGATACGCAGTATTTT. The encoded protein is CASSWGRAKDTQYF.

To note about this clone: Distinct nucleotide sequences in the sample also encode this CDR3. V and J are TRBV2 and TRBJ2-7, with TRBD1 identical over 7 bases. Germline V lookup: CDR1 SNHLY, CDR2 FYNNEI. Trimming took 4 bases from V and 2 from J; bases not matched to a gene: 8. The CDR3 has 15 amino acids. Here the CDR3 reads CASSGDSFRPYEQYF. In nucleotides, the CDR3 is TGTGCCAGCAGTGGGGACAGTTTCCGTCCCTACGAGCAGTACTTC.

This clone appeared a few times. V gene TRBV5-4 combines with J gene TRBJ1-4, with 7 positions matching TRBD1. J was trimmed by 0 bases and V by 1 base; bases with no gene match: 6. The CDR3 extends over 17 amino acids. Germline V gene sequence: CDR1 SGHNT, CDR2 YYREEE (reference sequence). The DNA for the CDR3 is TGTGCCAGCAGCTTGAGGGCAGGGGGTACAACTAATGAAAAACTGTTTTTT. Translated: CASSLRAGGTTNEKLFF.

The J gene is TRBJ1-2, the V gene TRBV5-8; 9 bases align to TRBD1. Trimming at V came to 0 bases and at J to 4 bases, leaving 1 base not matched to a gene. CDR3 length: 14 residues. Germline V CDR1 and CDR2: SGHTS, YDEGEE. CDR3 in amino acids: CASSLGDRAYGYTF. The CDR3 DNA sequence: TGTGCCAGCAGCTTGGGGGACAGGGCCTATGGCTACACCTTC. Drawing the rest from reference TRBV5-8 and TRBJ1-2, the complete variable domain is EAGVTQSPTHLIKTRGQQATLRCSPISGHTSVYWYQQALGLGLQFLLWYDEGEERNRGNFPPRFSGRQFPNYSSELNVNALELEDSALYLCASSLGDRAYGYTFGSGTRLTVV.

CDR3 region: CASSFAGVSTDTQYF. In nucleotides, the CDR3 is TGTGCCAGCAGTTTCGCAGGGGTTAGCACAGATACGCAGTATTTT. The chain recombines TRBV28 with TRBJ2-3, with D tentatively TRBD1 (6 bases). V shed 3 bases and J shed 0 bases, with 10 bases lying between them. Germline CDR1 reads MDHEN; CDR2 reads SYDVKM. This CDR3 spans 15 amino acids.

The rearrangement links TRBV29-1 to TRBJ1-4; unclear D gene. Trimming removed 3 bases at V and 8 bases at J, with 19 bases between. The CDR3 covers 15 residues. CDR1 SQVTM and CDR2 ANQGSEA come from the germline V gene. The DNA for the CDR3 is TGCAGCGTTGACCCCATGCGTCGGGTAGCGGAAAAACTGTTTTTT. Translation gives CSVDPMRRVAEKLFF.

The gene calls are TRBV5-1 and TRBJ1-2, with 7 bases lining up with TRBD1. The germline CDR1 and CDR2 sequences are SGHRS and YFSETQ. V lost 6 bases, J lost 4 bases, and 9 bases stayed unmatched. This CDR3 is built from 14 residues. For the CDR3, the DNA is TGCGCCAGCAAGATGACAGGGTGGGGCTATGGCTACACCTTC. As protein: CASKMTGWGYGYTF.

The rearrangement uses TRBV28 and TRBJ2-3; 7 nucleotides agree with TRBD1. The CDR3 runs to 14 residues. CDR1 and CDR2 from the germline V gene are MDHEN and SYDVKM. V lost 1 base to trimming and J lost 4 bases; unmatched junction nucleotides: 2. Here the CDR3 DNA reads TGTGCCAGCAGTTTATATCAGGGGGCAGATACGCAGTATTTT. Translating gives CASSLYQGADTQYF.

DNA for the CDR3: TGCAGCGTTGAAGATCGGGAGGGGACAGGGGGCTCTGGAAACACCATATATTTT. Amino acid sequence: CSVEDREGTGGSGNTIYF. The chain is built from TRBV29-1 and TRBJ1-3; 11 bases fit TRBD1. From germline, CDR1 is SQVTM and CDR2 ANQGSEA. This CDR3 is 18 amino acids long. The junction had 7 bases not matched to a gene; V was cut back by 0 bases and J by 0 bases.